Below are 17 T cell receptor beta chains sequenced from a single sample in a study of blood T cells in healthy people across ages. It was with a sample-barcoded 5' primer and a J-beta primer mix that a second PCR of about 6 to 11 cycles was run. TCRdb analysed the 5' RACE reads with MiXCR anew, one entry per CDR3 protein. The data hold about 780,000 distinct CDR3 sequences, with approximately 59% observed a single time. The sequenced sample consisted of blood. All receptors derive from a man aged 25 to 45 in good health.

The chain joins TRBV29-1 to TRBJ2-5, with D maybe TRBD1 (6 bases). The J call is in doubt because the DNA end fits TRBJ2-7 better. CDR3 length equals 13 residues. The germline V gene encodes CDR1 SQVTM and CDR2 ANQGSEA. DNA of the CDR3: TGCAGCTTTACAGGGACATATAGCTACGAGCAGTACTTC. It is translated as CSFTGTYSYEQYF.

To note about this clonotype: Germline and junction disagree at one end, which may indicate a read error. The chain employs TRBV4-3 and TRBJ2-1, with D unresolved. CDR1 is LGHNA and CDR2 is YSLEER in the germline V gene. This CDR3 comprises 15 residues. CDR3 protein: CASSQDPGYYNEQFF. CDR3 nucleotide sequence: TGCGCCAGCAGTCAAGATCCAGGATACTACAATGAGCAGTTCTTC.

The V call is TRBV12-3 or TRBV12-4, the J call TRBJ2-1; the match to TRBD2 covers 9 bases. J lost 8 bases, V lost 6 bases, and 14 bases had no gene match. The CDR3 extends over 16 amino acids. The CDR3 sequence: CASRALSGRSVDEQFF. The DNA for the CDR3 is TGTGCCAGCAGGGCCCTAAGCGGGAGGTCTGTGGATGAGCAGTTCTTC.

This chain's CDR3 is CSVEAGFGTQYF. CDR3 bases: TGCAGCGTTGAAGCCGGGTTTGGGACCCAGTACTTC. The chain uses TRBV29-1 and TRBJ2-7; D uncertain. The assigned J gene may be wrong: the sequence end matches TRBJ2-5 better. Germline V lookup: CDR1 SQVTM, CDR2 ANQGSEA. CDR3 length: 12 residues.

This clonotype was seen only once. The chain uses TRBV25-1 and TRBJ2-1, with D possibly being TRBD1 (5 bases). Gene TRBJ2-7 matches the end of the DNA better, so the J call may be wrong. The germline V gene encodes CDR1 MGHDK and CDR2 SYGVNS. The CDR3 sequence is 16 residues long. The CDR3 here is CASSPNGQGPRGEQYF. The CDR3 DNA follows: TGTGCCAGCAGCCCGAACGGGCAAGGCCCTAGGGGCGAGCAGTACTTC.

This clonotype was observed a handful of times. The chain links TRBV6-2 or TRBV6-3 to TRBJ2-6; D uncertain. The V gene lost 11 bases and the J gene lost 3 bases, with 14 bases spanning the gap. The V gene's germline CDR1 is MNHEY and CDR2 SVGEGT. The CDR3 loop spans 14 amino acids. The CDR3 DNA reads as TGTGCCGCTAAGGACCCCAGTGGGGCCAACGTCCTGACTTTC. Residues: CAAKDPSGANVLTF.

CDR3 sequence (DNA): TGTGCCAGCTCACCGGGGGAAGCGGATGGCGGCTACACCTTC. Its translation is CASSPGEADGGYTF. This chain joins TRBV18 and TRBJ1-2; D may be TRBD1 (5 bases). Trimming removed 3 bases from V and 8 bases from J, with 16 bases in between. The CDR3 length is 14 residues. Germline V gives CDR1 KGHSH, CDR2 LQKENI.

In DNA form, the CDR3 reads TGCAGTGCGGCGCGGCGGGAGACCCAGTACTTC. This gives the protein CSAARRETQYF. This sequence joins TRBV20-1 and TRBJ2-7; D is undetermined. The end of the DNA aligns better with TRBJ2-5, so the J call may be wrong. This CDR3 has 11 residues. Looked up from germline, CDR1 is DFQATT and CDR2 is SNEGSKA (reference sequence).

This clonotype was seen more than once but under ten times. This may be a read error, as it is one base from a much larger clone. The V and J genes are TRBV10-3 and TRBJ2-5; 9 bases align to TRBD2. The CDR3 runs to 14 residues. Germline CDR1 is ENHRY and CDR2 is SYGVKD. With V trimmed by 6 bases and J by 11 bases, 13 bases remained unmatched. The DNA of the CDR3 is TGTGCCATCAGGGAGAGCGGGGGGACGAATGAGCAGTACTTC. Amino acid sequence: CAIRESGGTNEQYF.

This clonotype was picked up a small number of times. The chain joins TRBV7-3 to TRBJ2-3; 10 nucleotides line up with TRBD2. CDR1 and CDR2 (germline): SGHTA, FQGTGA. Trimming at V came to 6 bases and at J to 0 bases, leaving 3 bases not matched to a gene. This CDR3 is 15 amino acids long. CDR3 loop: CASSYSGGSTDTQYF. The CDR3 DNA follows: TGTGCCAGCAGTTATAGCGGGGGGAGCACAGATACGCAGTATTTT.

The chain employs TRBV18 and TRBJ2-7, with 7 bases matching TRBD1. Germline V gene data show CDR1 as KGHSH and CDR2 as LQKENI. The CDR3 extends over 12 amino acids. The V gene end was trimmed by 6 bases and the J gene end by 6 bases; junction bases not matched to a gene: 5. This CDR3 reads CASSPTGCEQYF. The CDR3 coding sequence is TGTGCCAGCTCCCCGACAGGGTGCGAGCAGTACTTC.

In this sample, this clonotype turned up many times. The genes are TRBV7-3 and TRBJ1-6; D possibly corresponds to TRBD1 (5 bases). CDR3 size: 14 residues. The germline gives CDR1 SGHTA, CDR2 FQGTGA. The V and J ends lost 1 base and 10 bases respectively, with 11 bases between them. This CDR3 is CASSLKGRESPLHF. The DNA of the CDR3 is TGTGCCAGCAGCTTAAAGGGGAGGGAATCACCCCTCCACTTT.

To note about this clonotype: A read error may produce the germline difference seen at one junction end. This sequence joins TRBV9 and TRBJ2-4; possibly TRBD1 for D (5 bases). The end of the DNA is better explained by TRBJ2-7, so the J call may be wrong. This CDR3 is 16 amino acids long. Germline CDR1 reads SGDLS; CDR2 reads YYNGEE. The CDR3: CASSVEGRVSVYEQYF. CDR3 coding DNA: TGCGCCAGCAGCGTAGAAGGCAGGGTCTCTGTCTACGAGCAGTACTTC.

Many counts were recorded for this clonotype. This rearrangement joins TRBV11-2 to TRBJ2-5; 8 bases agree with TRBD1. V lost 0 bases and J lost 6; bases outside the gene matches: 15. This CDR3 has 18 amino acids. Germline V gene sequence: CDR1 SGHAT, CDR2 FQNNGV. The CDR3 bases are TGTGCCAGCAGCTTAGAAGGGCCGGGACAGGCCGGGAGACAGACCCAGTACTTC. This gives the protein CASSLEGPGQAGRQTQYF.

This clonotype was counted only a few times. The rearrangement joins TRBV29-1 to TRBJ1-1, with TRBD1 as a possible D gene (6 bases). The germline V and J ends were trimmed by 4 bases and 1 base, with 13 bases remaining between them. CDR3 length: 14 amino acids. Germline CDR1 and CDR2: SQVTM and ANQGSEA. Here the CDR3 DNA reads TGCAGCGTTGTCTTCCAGGGACAGAACACTGAAGCTTTCTTT. Its translation: CSVVFQGQNTEAFF.

This clonotype was counted between two and nine times. V is TRBV10-3 and J is TRBJ2-3; D unresolved. The ends were cut back, 10 bases at V and 3 bases at J, with 11 bases in the middle. The CDR3 covers 12 residues. The germline gives CDR1 ENHRY, CDR2 SYGVKD. The CDR3 bases are TGTGCCACTGCGACCGGTACAGATACGCAGTATTTT. This gives the protein CATATGTDTQYF.

This chain joins TRBV5-4 and TRBJ2-3; D tentatively reads TRBD1 or TRBD2 (5 bases each). The ends were cut back, 3 bases at V and 5 bases at J, with 16 bases in the middle. The CDR3 loop spans 15 amino acids. Germline CDR1 SGHNT, CDR2 YYREEE (reference sequence). CDR3 amino acids: CASSSRDGKGDTQYF. Written as DNA, the CDR3 is TGTGCCAGCAGCTCCCGGGACGGCAAAGGAGATACGCAGTATTTT.